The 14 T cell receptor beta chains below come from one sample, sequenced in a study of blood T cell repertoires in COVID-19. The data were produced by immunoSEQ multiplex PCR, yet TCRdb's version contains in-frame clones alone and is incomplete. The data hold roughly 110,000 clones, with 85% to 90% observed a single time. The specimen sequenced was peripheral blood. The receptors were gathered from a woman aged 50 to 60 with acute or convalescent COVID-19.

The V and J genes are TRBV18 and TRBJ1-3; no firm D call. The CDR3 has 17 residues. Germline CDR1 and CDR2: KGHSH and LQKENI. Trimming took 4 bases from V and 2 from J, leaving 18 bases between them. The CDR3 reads CASSHSGGVSTGNTIYF. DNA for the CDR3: TGTGCCAGCTCACACTCCGGCGGGGTCTCAACTGGAAACACCATATATTTT.

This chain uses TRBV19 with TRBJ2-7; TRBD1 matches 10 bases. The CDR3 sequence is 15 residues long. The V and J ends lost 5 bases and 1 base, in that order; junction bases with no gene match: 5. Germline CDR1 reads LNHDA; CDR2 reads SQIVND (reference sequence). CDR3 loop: CASSWGQGLSYEQYF. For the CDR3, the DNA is TGTGCCAGTAGTTGGGGACAGGGGCTTTCCTACGAGCAGTACTTC.

The CDR3 region is CASSPQETQYF. The CDR3 nucleotides read TGTGCCAGCAGCCCCCAGGAGACCCAGTACTTC. This chain uses TRBV13 with TRBJ2-5; D uncertain. In germline, CDR1 is PRHDT, CDR2 FYEKMQ (reference sequence). Deletions cut 5 bases from V and 5 bases from J, with 6 bases between. The CDR3 is made up of 11 amino acids.

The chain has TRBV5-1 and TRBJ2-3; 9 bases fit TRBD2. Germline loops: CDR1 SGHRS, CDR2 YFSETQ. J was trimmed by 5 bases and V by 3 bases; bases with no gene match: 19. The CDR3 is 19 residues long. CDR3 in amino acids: CASSSGMEGSSGEGDTQYF. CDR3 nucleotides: TGCGCCAGCAGCTCCGGAATGGAGGGTTCTAGCGGGGAAGGAGATACGCAGTATTTT.

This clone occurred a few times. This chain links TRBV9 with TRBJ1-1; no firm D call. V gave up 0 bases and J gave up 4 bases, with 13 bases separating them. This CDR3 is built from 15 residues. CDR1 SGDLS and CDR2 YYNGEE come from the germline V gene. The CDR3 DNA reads TGTGCCAGCAGCGTAGATGACGCCGGGAGCACTGAAGCTTTCTTT. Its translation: CASSVDDAGSTEAFF.

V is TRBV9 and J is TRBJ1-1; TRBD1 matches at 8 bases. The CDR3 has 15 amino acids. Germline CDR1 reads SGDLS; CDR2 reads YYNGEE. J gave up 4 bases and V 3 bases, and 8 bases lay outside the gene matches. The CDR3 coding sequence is TGTGCCAGCAGCGAGTCATCAGGGGGCGGCACTGAAGCTTTCTTT. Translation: CASSESSGGGTEAFF.

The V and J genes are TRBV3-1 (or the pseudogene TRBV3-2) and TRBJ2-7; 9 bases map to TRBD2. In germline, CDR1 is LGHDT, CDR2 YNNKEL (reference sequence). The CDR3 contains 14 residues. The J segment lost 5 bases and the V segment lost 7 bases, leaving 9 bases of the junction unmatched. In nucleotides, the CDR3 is TGTGCCAGCACGGGAAGTAGCGGGAGCGACGAGCAGTACTTC. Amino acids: CASTGSSGSDEQYF.

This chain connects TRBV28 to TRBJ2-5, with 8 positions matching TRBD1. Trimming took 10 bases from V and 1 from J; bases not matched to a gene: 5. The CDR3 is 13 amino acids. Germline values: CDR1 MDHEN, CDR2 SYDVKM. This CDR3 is CATGQGPQETQYF. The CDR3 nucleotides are TGTGCCACCGGACAGGGTCCCCAAGAGACCCAGTACTTC.

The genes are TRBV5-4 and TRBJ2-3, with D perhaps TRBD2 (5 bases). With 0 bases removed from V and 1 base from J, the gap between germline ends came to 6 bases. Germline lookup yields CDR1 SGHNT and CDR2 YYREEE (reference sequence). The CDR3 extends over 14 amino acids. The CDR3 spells CASSLAGGTDTQYF. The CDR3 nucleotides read TGTGCCAGCAGCTTGGCCGGGGGCACAGATACGCAGTATTTT.

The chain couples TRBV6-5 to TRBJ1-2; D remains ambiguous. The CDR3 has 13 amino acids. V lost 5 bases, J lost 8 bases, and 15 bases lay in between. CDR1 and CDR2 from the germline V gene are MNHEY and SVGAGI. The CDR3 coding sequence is TGTGCCAGCAGTCTAGATAAAGACCTGGGCTACACCTTC. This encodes CASSLDKDLGYTF.

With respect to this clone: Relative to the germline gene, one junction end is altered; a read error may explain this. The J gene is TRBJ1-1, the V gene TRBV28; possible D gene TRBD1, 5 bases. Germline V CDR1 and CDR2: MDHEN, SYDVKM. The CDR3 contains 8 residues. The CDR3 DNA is TGTGCCAGCAGTTTGAGACAGTTT. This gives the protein CASSLRQF.

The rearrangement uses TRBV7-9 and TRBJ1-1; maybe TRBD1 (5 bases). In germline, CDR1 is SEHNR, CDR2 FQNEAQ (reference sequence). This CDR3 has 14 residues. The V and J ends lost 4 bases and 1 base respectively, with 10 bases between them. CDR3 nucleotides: TGTGCCAGCAGCTATACAGGAGCGAACACTGAAGCTTTCTTT. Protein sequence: CASSYTGANTEAFF.

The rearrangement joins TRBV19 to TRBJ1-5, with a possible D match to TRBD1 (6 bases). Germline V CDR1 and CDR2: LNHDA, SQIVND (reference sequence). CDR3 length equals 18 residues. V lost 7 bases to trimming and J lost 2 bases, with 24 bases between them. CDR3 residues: CASTKAGDRGPGNQPQHF. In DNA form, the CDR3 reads TGTGCCAGTACCAAGGCGGGGGACCGGGGGCCGGGCAATCAGCCCCAGCATTTT.

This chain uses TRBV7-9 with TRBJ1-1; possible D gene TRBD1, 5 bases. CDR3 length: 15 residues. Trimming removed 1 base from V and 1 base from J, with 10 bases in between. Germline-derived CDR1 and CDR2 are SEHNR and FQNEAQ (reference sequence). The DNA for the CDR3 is TGTGCCAGCAGCTTAGTCCCAGGGCGGAACACTGAAGCTTTCTTT. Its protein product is CASSLVPGRNTEAFF.